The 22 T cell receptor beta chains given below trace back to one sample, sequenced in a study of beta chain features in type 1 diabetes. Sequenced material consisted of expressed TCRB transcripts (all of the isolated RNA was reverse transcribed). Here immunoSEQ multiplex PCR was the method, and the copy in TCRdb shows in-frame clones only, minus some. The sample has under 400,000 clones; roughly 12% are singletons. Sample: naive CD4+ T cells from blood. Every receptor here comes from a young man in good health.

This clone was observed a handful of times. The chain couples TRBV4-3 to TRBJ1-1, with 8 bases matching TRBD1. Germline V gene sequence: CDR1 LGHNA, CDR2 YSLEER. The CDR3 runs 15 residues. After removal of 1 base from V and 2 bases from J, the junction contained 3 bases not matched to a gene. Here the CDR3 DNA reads TGCGCCAGCAGCCAAGTCGCAGGGGGCAACACTGAAGCTTTCTTT. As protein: CASSQVAGGNTEAFF.

CDR3 sequence reads: CASSAPGSGGYTF. CDR3 DNA sequence: TGTGCCAGCAGCGCCCCAGGCTCTGGTGGCTACACCTTC. The rearrangement uses TRBV27 and TRBJ1-2; no definite D call. Germline assignment: CDR1 MNHEY and CDR2 SMNVEV (reference sequence). CDR3 length: 13 residues. V was cut by 6 bases and J by 7 bases, with 15 bases left in between.

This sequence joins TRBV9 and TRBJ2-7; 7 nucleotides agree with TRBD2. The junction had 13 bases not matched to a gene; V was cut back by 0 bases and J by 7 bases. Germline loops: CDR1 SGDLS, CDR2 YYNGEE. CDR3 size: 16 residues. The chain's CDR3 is CASSVGGRALRVEQYF. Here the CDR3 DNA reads TGTGCCAGCAGCGTAGGGGGGAGGGCCCTACGGGTGGAGCAGTACTTC.

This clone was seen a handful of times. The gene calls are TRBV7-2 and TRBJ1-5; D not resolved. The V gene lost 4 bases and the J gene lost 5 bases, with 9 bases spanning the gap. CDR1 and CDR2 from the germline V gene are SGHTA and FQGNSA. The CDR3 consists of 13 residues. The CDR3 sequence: CASSYWAYQPQHF. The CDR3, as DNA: TGTGCCAGCAGCTACTGGGCCTATCAGCCCCAGCATTTT.

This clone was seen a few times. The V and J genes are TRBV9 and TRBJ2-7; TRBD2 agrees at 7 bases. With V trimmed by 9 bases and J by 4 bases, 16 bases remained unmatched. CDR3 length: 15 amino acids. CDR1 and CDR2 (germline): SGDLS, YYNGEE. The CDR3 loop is CATPIAGESSYEQYF. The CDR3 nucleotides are TGTGCCACCCCCATTGCGGGGGAATCTTCTTACGAGCAGTACTTC.

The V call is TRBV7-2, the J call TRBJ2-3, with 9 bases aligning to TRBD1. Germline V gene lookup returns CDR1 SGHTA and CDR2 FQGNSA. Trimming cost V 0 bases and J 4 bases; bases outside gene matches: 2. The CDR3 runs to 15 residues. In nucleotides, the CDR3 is TGTGCCAGCAGCTTAGCGGGACAGGGTCCAGATACGCAGTATTTT. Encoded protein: CASSLAGQGPDTQYF.

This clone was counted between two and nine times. CDR3 coding DNA: TGTGCCAGCAGCTTTGGGCAGCGGCTCTATGGCTACACCTTC. It specifies CASSFGQRLYGYTF. The chain carries TRBV7-2 and TRBJ1-2; D gene ambiguous. From germline, CDR1 is SGHTA and CDR2 FQGNSA. V was shortened by 3 bases and J by 4 bases, with 12 bases between the two germline ends. The CDR3 runs 14 residues.

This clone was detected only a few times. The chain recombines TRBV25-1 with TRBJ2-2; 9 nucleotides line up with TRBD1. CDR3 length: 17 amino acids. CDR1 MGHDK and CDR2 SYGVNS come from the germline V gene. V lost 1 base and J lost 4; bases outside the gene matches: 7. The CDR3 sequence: CASSELEGTGSTGELFF. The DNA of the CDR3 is TGTGCCAGCAGTGAATTAGAAGGGACAGGGTCCACCGGGGAGCTGTTTTTT.

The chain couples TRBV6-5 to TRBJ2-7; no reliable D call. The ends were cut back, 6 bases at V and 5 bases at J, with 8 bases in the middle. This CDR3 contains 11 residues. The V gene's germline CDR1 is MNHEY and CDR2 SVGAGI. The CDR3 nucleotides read TGTGCCAGCAGGCGACGGGACGAGCAGTACTTC. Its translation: CASRRRDEQYF.

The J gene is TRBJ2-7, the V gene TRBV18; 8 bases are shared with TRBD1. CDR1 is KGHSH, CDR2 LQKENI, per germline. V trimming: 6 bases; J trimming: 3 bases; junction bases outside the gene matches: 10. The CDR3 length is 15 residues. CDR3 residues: CASSLGQGLNYEQYF. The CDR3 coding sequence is TGTGCCAGCTCGCTTGGACAGGGCTTGAACTACGAGCAGTACTTC.

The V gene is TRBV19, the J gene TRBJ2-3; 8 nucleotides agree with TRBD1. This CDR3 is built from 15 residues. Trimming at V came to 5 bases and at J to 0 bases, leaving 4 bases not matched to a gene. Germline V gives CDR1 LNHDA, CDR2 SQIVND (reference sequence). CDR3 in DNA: TGTGCCAGTAGTCCGCGGACAGGGAGCACAGATACGCAGTATTTT. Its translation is CASSPRTGSTDTQYF.

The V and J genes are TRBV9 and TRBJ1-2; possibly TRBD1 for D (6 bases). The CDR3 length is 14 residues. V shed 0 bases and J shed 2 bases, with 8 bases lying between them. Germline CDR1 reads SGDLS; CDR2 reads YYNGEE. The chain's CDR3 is CASSVATGNYGYTF. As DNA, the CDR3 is TGTGCCAGCAGCGTAGCTACAGGGAACTATGGCTACACCTTC.

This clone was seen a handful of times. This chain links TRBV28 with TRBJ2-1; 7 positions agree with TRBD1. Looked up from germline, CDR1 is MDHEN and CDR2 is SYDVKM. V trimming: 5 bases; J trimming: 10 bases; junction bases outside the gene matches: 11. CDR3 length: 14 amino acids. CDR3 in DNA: TGTGCCAGCAGTATCCCAGGGGGTGCTCGGGAGCAGTTCTTC. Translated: CASSIPGGAREQFF.

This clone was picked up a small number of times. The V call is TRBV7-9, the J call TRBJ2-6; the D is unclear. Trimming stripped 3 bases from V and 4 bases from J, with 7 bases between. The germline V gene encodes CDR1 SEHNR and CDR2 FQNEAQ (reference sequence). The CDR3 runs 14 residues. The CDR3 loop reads CASSLSSGANVLTF. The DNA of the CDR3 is TGTGCCAGCAGCTTGTCATCCGGGGCCAACGTCCTGACTTTC. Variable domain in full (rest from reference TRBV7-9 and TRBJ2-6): DTGVSQNPRHKITKRGQNVTFRCDPISEHNRLYWYRQTLGQGPEFLTYFQNEAQLEKSRLLSDRFSAERPKGSFSTLEIQRTEQGDSAMYLCASSLSSGANVLTFGAGSRLTVL.

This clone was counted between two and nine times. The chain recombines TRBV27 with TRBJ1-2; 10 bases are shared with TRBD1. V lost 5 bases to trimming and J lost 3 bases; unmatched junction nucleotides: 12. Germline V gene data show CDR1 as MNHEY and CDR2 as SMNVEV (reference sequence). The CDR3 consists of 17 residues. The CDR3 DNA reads TGTGCCAGCAGTAAGAGACAGGGGGCCAATGCCGACTATGGCTACACCTTC. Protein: CASSKRQGANADYGYTF.

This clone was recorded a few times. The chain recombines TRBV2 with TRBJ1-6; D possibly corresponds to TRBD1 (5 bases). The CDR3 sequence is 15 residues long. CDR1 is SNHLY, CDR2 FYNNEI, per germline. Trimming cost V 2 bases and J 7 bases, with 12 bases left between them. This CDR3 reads CASSEMTARNSPLHF. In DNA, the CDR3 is TGTGCCAGCAGTGAAATGACAGCCAGAAATTCACCCCTCCACTTT.

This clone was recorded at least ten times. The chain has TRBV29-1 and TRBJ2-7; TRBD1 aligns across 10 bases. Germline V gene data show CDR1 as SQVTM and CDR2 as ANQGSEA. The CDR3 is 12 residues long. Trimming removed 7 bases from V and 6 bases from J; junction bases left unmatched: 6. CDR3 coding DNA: TGCAGCGCCGGGACAGGGGCAGGCGAGCAGTACTTC. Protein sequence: CSAGTGAGEQYF.

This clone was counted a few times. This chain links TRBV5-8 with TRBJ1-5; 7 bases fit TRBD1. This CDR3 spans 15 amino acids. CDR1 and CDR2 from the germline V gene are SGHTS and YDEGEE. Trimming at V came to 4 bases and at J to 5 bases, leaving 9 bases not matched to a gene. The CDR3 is CASSRGTANYQPQHF. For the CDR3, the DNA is TGTGCCAGCAGCCGGGGGACAGCTAATTATCAGCCCCAGCATTTT.

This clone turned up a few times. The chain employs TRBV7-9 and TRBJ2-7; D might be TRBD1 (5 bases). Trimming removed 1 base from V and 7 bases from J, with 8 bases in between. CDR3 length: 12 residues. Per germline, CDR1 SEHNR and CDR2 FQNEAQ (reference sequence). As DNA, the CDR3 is TGTGCCAGCAGCTTAGTGTCAGGGGAGCAGTACTTC. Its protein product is CASSLVSGEQYF.

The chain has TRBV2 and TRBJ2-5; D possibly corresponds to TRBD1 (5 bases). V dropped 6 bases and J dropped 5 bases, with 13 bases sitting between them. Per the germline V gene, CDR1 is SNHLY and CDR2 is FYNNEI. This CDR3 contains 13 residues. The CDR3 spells CASRGRIGETQYF. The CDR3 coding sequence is TGTGCCAGCAGGGGGCGGATTGGGGAGACCCAGTACTTC.

CDR3 region: CASTERWTGTYEQYF. The CDR3 DNA reads TGTGCCAGTACTGAAAGGTGGACGGGAACCTACGAGCAGTACTTC. V gene TRBV19 combines with J gene TRBJ2-7; D perhaps matches TRBD2 (5 bases). V lost 7 bases and J 2 bases, leaving 18 bases between the germline ends. The CDR3 spans 15 residues. The germline V gene has CDR1 LNHDA and CDR2 SQIVND (reference sequence).

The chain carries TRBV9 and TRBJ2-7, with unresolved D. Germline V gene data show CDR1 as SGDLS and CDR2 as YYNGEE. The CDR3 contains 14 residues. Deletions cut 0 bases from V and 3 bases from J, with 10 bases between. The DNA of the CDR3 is TGTGCCAGCAGCGTAGACGTTACAGACTACGAGCAGTACTTC. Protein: CASSVDVTDYEQYF.